The subject of this entry is one T cell receptor (beta chain). The V gene's germline CDR1 is SGHRS and CDR2 YFSETQ. The CDR3 is made up of 15 amino acids. Trimming at V came to 4 bases and at J to 4 bases, leaving 7 bases not matched to a gene. The record originates from a study of siplizumab effects on memory and regulatory T cells. Sequencing was performed with immunoSEQ multiplex PCR; in TCRdb, only in-frame clones are kept and a portion is missing. The table has about 56,000 clones, around 98% seen once. The receptor's source is a human donor in good health. This chain uses TRBV5-1 with TRBJ2-7; TRBD1 agrees at 11 bases. Sequenced input: naive CD8+ T cells sorted from blood. CDR3 nucleotide sequence: TGCGCCAGCAGCGAAAGGACAGGGGGCGCTTACGAGCAGTACTTC. Translation gives CASSERTGGAYEQYF.